Listed here are 19 T cell receptor beta chains from one sample, sequenced in a study of blood T cell repertoires in COVID-19. Generated by immunoSEQ multiplex PCR, the TCRdb table keeps only in-frame clones and is missing some. The table lists 200,000 to 250,000 clones, 80% to 90% of them singletons, with 6.5% to 9.5% in the top ten. Material for sequencing was peripheral blood. These receptors came from a woman over 75 with COVID-19, enrolled during active disease.

V is TRBV28 and J is TRBJ2-7; no firm D call. Germline V gene data show CDR1 as MDHEN and CDR2 as SYDVKM. The CDR3 consists of 14 residues. Trimming left V 6 bases short and J 5 bases short, with 17 bases between. This CDR3 is CASRRSGAVDEQYF. CDR3 sequence (DNA): TGTGCCAGCAGACGCTCGGGTGCGGTGGACGAGCAGTACTTC.

The rearrangement links TRBV6-2 or TRBV6-3 to TRBJ2-2; TRBD2 aligns across 11 bases. The CDR3 contains 16 residues. Germline V CDR1 and CDR2: MNHEY, SVGEGT. With V trimmed by 0 bases and J by 6 bases, 3 bases remained unmatched. As DNA, the CDR3 is TGTGCCAGCAGTTACTCGATACTAGCGGGAGCCGGGGAGCTGTTTTTT. It is translated as CASSYSILAGAGELFF.

This clone turned up a few times. The rearrangement joins TRBV7-9 to TRBJ1-1; 8 bases fit TRBD1. V dropped 1 base and J dropped 6; count of bases not matched to a gene: 4. Germline values: CDR1 SEHNR, CDR2 FQNEAQ (reference sequence). This CDR3 comprises 14 residues. CDR3 loop: CASSLELQGAEAFF. CDR3 bases: TGTGCCAGCAGCTTAGAGCTACAGGGGGCTGAAGCTTTCTTT. Supplemented by reference TRBV7-9 and TRBJ1-1, the full variable domain reads DTGVSQNPRHKITKRGQNVTFRCDPISEHNRLYWYRQTLGQGPEFLTYFQNEAQLEKSRLLSDRFSAERPKGSFSTLEIQRTEQGDSAMYLCASSLELQGAEAFFGQGTRLTVV.

This chain uses TRBV30 with TRBJ1-1, with 8 bases lining up with TRBD1. The CDR3 runs to 12 residues. V lost 5 bases, J lost 5 bases, and 4 bases stayed unmatched. Germline assignment: CDR1 GTSNPN and CDR2 SVGIG (reference sequence). CDR3 in DNA: TGTGCCTGGGGACAGGGAGGAACTGAAGCTTTCTTT. Translation gives CAWGQGGTEAFF.

This chain uses TRBV2 with TRBJ2-5; TRBD1 agrees at 7 bases. The CDR3 is 14 amino acids. The germline gives CDR1 SNHLY, CDR2 FYNNEI. V dropped 10 bases and J dropped 1; count of bases not matched to a gene: 9. The CDR3 loop reads CATTRGQSQETQYF. CDR3 bases: TGTGCCACCACCAGGGGACAGTCCCAAGAGACCCAGTACTTC.

The chain recombines TRBV29-1 with TRBJ1-2; D is undetermined. The CDR3 has 11 residues. Per the germline V gene, CDR1 is SQVTM and CDR2 is ANQGSEA. The V and J ends lost 7 bases and 6 bases respectively, with 12 bases between them. The CDR3 bases are TGCAGCGCTACGGACGGGGATGGCTACACCTTC. Its translation: CSATDGDGYTF.

This clone occurred a few times. The CDR3 here is CASSLTGGGNTIYF. CDR3 bases: TGTGCCAGCAGCCTCACGGGAGGGGGAAACACCATATATTTT. The V call is TRBV28, the J call TRBJ1-3; D remains unclear. V was trimmed by 6 bases and J by 4 bases, leaving 13 bases between them. This CDR3 comprises 14 residues. CDR1 is MDHEN, CDR2 SYDVKM, per germline.

The rearrangement uses TRBV5-1 and TRBJ2-7, with a tentative D call TRBD2 (5 bases). Deletions cut 1 base from V and 2 bases from J, with 10 bases between. Germline V gene lookup returns CDR1 SGHRS and CDR2 YFSETQ. The CDR3 totals 14 residues. CDR3 residues: CASSLSEGPYEQYF. DNA of the CDR3: TGCGCCAGCAGCTTGAGTGAGGGTCCCTACGAGCAGTACTTC.

This chain connects TRBV6-2 or TRBV6-3 to TRBJ1-1, with D maybe TRBD1 (5 bases). This CDR3 has 15 amino acids. The V gene's germline CDR1 is MNHEY and CDR2 SVGEGT. V lost 2 bases and J lost 4, with 14 bases in between. The CDR3, as DNA: TGTGCCAGCAGTTACAACGGGCCAGGGATCACTGAAGCTTTCTTT. Protein: CASSYNGPGITEAFF.

CDR3 amino acids: CASSFMDNSYNEQFF. The DNA of the CDR3 is TGTGCCAGCAGCTTTATGGACAACTCCTACAATGAGCAGTTCTTC. The chain uses TRBV11-2 and TRBJ2-1; TRBD1 is a possible D gene (5 bases). Germline loops: CDR1 SGHAT, CDR2 FQNNGV. The CDR3 covers 15 residues. Trimming removed 3 bases from V and 0 bases from J, with 9 bases in between.

This clone was counted a single time. The chain employs TRBV7-9 and TRBJ2-5; possibly TRBD1 for D (7 bases). This CDR3 comprises 15 residues. Germline CDR1 and CDR2: SEHNR and FQNEAQ (reference sequence). Trimming removed 4 bases at V and 4 bases at J, with 16 bases between. In nucleotides, the CDR3 is TGTGCCAGCAGCTCCAGAGGGGGCGGGATAGAGACCCAGTACTTC. Encoded protein: CASSSRGGGIETQYF.

This clone was detected only a few times. This chain uses TRBV7-2 with TRBJ2-4, with TRBD1 matching over 9 bases. CDR3 length equals 15 residues. V lost 5 bases, J lost 11 bases, and 13 bases stayed unmatched. CDR1 and CDR2 from the germline V gene are SGHTA and FQGNSA. The CDR3 bases are TGTGCCAGCAGCCTTTCTCCGGGACAGGGCTTCGTTCAGTACTTC. Translated, it gives CASSLSPGQGFVQYF.

V and J are TRBV2 and TRBJ1-2; D uncertain. Trimming took 7 bases from V and 6 from J, leaving 15 bases between them. This CDR3 region has 13 residues. Germline V gives CDR1 SNHLY, CDR2 FYNNEI. This CDR3 is CASTAGRVDGYTF. Here the CDR3 DNA reads TGTGCCAGCACCGCTGGGAGGGTTGATGGCTACACCTTC.

This chain connects TRBV27 to TRBJ1-6, with TRBD1 as a possible D gene (6 bases). V was cut by 6 bases and J by 12 bases, with 15 bases left in between. CDR1 and CDR2 (germline): MNHEY, SMNVEV (reference sequence). There are 13 residues in the CDR3. The CDR3 protein is CASRVGGQGPLHF. In nucleotides, the CDR3 is TGTGCCAGCAGGGTAGGGGGTCAAGGACCCCTCCACTTT.

As DNA, the CDR3 is TGTGCCAGCAGTTACGGGGGGAGCTCCTATAATTCACCCCTCCACTTT. Its protein is CASSYGGSSYNSPLHF. V usage is TRBV6-5 and J usage is TRBJ1-6; D possibly corresponds to TRBD1 (5 bases). CDR1 is MNHEY, CDR2 SVGAGI, per germline. Trimming stripped 2 bases from V and 0 bases from J, with 8 bases between. There are 16 residues in the CDR3.

This sequence joins TRBV6-5 and TRBJ2-1, with TRBD2 matching 14 bases. The CDR3 totals 14 residues. CDR1 is MNHEY and CDR2 is SVGAGI in the germline V gene. V lost 4 bases to trimming and J lost 10 bases; unmatched junction nucleotides: 3. The CDR3 bases are TGTGCCAGCAGTTCGGGACTAGCGGGGGTGGAGCAGTTCTTC. Its protein product is CASSSGLAGVEQFF.

The chain has TRBV2 and TRBJ1-3; D is ambiguous. CDR1 is SNHLY and CDR2 is FYNNEI in the germline V gene. V lost 1 base and J 0 bases, leaving 4 bases between the germline ends. This CDR3 is built from 14 residues. As DNA, the CDR3 is TGTGCCAGCAGTGAAGGCAGCTCTGGAAACACCATATATTTT. It encodes CASSEGSSGNTIYF. Full variable domain (missing parts from reference TRBV2 and TRBJ1-3): EPEVTQTPSHQVTQMGQEVILRCVPISNHLYFYWYRQILGQKVEFLVSFYNNEISEKSEIFDDQFSVERPDGSNFTLKIRSTKLEDSAMYFCASSEGSSGNTIYFGEGSWLTVV.

The chain is built from TRBV18 and TRBJ1-5, with D hard to call. Germline CDR1 reads KGHSH; CDR2 reads LQKENI. Trimming pared 4 bases from V and 5 bases from J, leaving 12 bases between. The CDR3 is made up of 14 amino acids. CDR3 DNA: TGTGCCAGCTCACAATTAGTAAGCGATCAGCCCCAGCATTTT. It translates to CASSQLVSDQPQHF. The full variable domain, completed using reference TRBV18 and TRBJ1-5, is NAGVMQNPRHLVRRRGQEARLRCSPMKGHSHVYWYRQLPEEGLKFMVYLQKENIIDESGMPKERFSAEFPKEGPSILRIQQVVRGDSAAYFCASSQLVSDQPQHFGDGTRLSIL.

This sequence joins TRBV6-2 or TRBV6-3 and TRBJ1-2, with 8 bases identical to TRBD1. This CDR3 spans 14 amino acids. After removal of 5 bases from V and 4 bases from J, the junction contained 6 bases not matched to a gene. Germline values: CDR1 MNHEY, CDR2 SVGEGT. CDR3 in amino acids: CASSRDRPPYGYTF. In nucleotides, the CDR3 is TGTGCCAGCAGTCGGGACAGGCCCCCCTATGGCTACACCTTC.